This T cell receptor beta chain originates from a study of blood T cell repertoires in COVID-19. Overall study context: Acute and convalescent COVID-19 samples came from the United States, Italy and Spain. Sources were T cells, B-cell-depleted T cells, or PBMCs; the material itself was cDNA or gDNA.

The CDR3 spans 12 residues. V was trimmed by 4 bases and J by 5 bases, leaving 8 bases between them. Germline CDR1 is LGHDT and CDR2 is YNNKEL (reference sequence). In the original analysis: The authors estimated nucleated cell counts from reference gene primer amplification. This table comes from immunoSEQ multiplex PCR, and its TCRdb copy is limited to in-frame clones, with some not included. The V and J calls and clone size come from that table; D and trimming were worked out from the DNA. The table shows approximately 70,000 clones, with 80% to 95% occurring only once. The receptor was derived from a woman in her sixties with active COVID-19. The sample was peripheral blood. The chain is built from TRBV3-1 (or the pseudogene TRBV3-2) and TRBJ2-5; D gene ambiguous. CDR3 region: CASSPHGETQYF. The CDR3 nucleotides are TGTGCCAGCAGCCCCCACGGGGAGACCCAGTACTTC.